This entry features one TCR beta chain sequence. What antigen it recognizes has not been identified. No quality values exist for individual bases; no much larger clone is one base distant. The sample originates from a study of technical replicates of blood from several donors listed by TCRdb under 2017. Trimming costs V 1 base and J 2 bases, and their ends lie 12 bases apart. The CDR3 has 15 amino acids, counting the end cysteine and phenylalanine. This entry keeps only the CDR3 DNA: 45 bases, framed from base 1. CDR1 and CDR2 are read off the germline V gene (reference sequence) as LNHDA and SQIVND. Library creation used the immunoSEQ multiplex PCR assay. TCRdb re-hosts the immuneACCESS table, in-frame sequences only. Its copies lack some clones; in the studies checked, an unresolved V gene accounts for under half of them, and the cause for the rest is not known. This sample has 66,000 or so clones in its table, and approximately 97% of those were observed once. The top ten constitute about 0.19% of the sample.

The chain is assembled from TRBV19 and TRBJ2-7, with an unclear D gene assignment. The sequenced sample was T cells isolated from PBMCs. The receptor's source is a human donor in good health. The CDR3 protein: CASSIVRGGTYEQYF. In nucleotides, the sequence is TGTGCCAGTAGTATAGTAAGAGGCGGAACCTACGAGCAGTACTTC.